This is a list of T cell receptor beta chains from one sample in a study of cytomegalovirus exposure and HLA in healthy donors. The repertoire was sequenced with immunoSEQ multiplex PCR; TCRdb's copy has only in-frame clones and lacks some. The top ten hold roughly 9.1% of the sample, which has approximately 84,000 clones, approximately 69% seen once. What was sequenced was PBMCs. The receptors come from a man aged 35 to 55 in good health and CMV-seropositive. The conserved cysteine and the conserved F or W are not part of the CDR3 here. D genes are given only for firm matches.

v_gene	d_gene	j_gene	CDR3aa
TRBV19	-	TRBJ1-2	ASTSPHKNGYT
TRBV6-5	-	TRBJ2-1	ASNLMRVGIYEQF
TRBV5-1	-	TRBJ2-7	ASSIGSNGGYEQY
TRBV2	TRBD1	TRBJ2-1	ASSVATGEEQF
TRBV19	-	TRBJ2-7	ASSSGQRSGEQY
TRBV28	TRBD1	TRBJ2-7	ASEDRDYEQY
TRBV6-5	TRBD1	TRBJ2-1	ASRSGTGRDEQF
TRBV11-2	TRBD1	TRBJ1-3	ASSRTGGAGNTIY
TRBV10-1	TRBD1	TRBJ2-1	ASSDPGQGSNEQF
TRBV5-6	-	TRBJ1-2	ASSSGAAGAANYGYT
TRBV19	-	TRBJ1-1	ASTGFSTEAF
TRBV7-2	TRBD1	TRBJ1-2	ASSSRGGRGQLGYT
TRBV6-6	-	TRBJ2-7	ASSYSAVQSYEQY